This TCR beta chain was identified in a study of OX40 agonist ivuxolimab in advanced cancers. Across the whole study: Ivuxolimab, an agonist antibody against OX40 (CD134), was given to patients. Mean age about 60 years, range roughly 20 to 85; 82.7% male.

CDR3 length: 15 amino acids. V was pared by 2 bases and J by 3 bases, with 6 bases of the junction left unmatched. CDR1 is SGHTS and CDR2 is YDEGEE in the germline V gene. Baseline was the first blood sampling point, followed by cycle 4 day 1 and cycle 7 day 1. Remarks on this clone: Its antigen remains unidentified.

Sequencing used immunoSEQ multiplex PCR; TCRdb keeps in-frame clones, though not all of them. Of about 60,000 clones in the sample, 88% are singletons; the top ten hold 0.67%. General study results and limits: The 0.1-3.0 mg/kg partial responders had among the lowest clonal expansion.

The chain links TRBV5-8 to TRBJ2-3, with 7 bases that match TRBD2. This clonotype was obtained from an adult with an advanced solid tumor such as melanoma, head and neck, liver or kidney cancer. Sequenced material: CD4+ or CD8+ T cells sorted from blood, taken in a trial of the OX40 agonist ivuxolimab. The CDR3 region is CASSFWGGTTDTQYF. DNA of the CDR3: TGTGCCAGCAGCTTCTGGGGGGGGACGACAGATACGCAGTATTTT.